This T cell receptor (beta chain) was sequenced during a study of blood T cell repertoires in COVID-19. On the study more broadly: The cDNA or gDNA used as material had been derived from T cells, B-cell-depleted T cells, or PBMCs.

Germline-derived CDR1 and CDR2 are MDHEN and SYDVKM. Losses at the gene ends were 2 bases for V and 8 bases for J; bases not matched to a gene: 4. There are 13 residues in the CDR3. Per the authors' pipeline: Amplification from reference gene primers served as the basis for estimated nucleated cell counts. TCRdb keeps only in-frame clones here, not all; method: immunoSEQ multiplex PCR. The V and J calls and the clone size are those of that table, but D and trimming were determined from the DNA. The repertoire includes tens of thousands of clones, 80% to 95% of them detected once, and 6.5% to 8.5% sits in the top ten.

This clonotype originated in a man aged 18-30 years with COVID-19, enrolled during active disease. The chain couples TRBV28 to TRBJ1-2; 8 bases agree with TRBD1. Sequencing input: peripheral blood. CDR3 region: CASSLTPGGGYTF. Written as DNA, the CDR3 is TGTGCCAGCAGTTTAACCCCAGGGGGCGGCTACACCTTC.